This is a list of T cell receptor beta chains from one sample in a study of blood T cell repertoires in COVID-19. Here immunoSEQ multiplex PCR was the method, and the copy in TCRdb shows in-frame clones only, minus some. The sample contains fewer than 250,000 clones, approximately 85% of which appear only once. The sample taken for sequencing was peripheral blood. The receptor source for this set is a woman in her 70s with acute or convalescent COVID-19. The CDR3 runs from the conserved cysteine through the conserved F or W. A D gene is named only where the DNA matches it firmly. Expanded clones are given a class, and other clones once, few, many or no size at all.

d_call: TRBD1
clone_size: .
v_call: TRBV10-3
j_call: TRBJ1-1
cdr3_nt: TGTGCCACCATTGGACAGGGGGCACTGAACACTGAAGCTTTCTTT
cdr3_aa: CATIGQGALNTEAFF

d_call: .
clone_size: .
v_call: TRBV15
j_call: TRBJ1-4
cdr3_nt: TGTGCCACCAGCAGAGCCGGAGGGGCGCATGAAAAACTGTTTTTT
cdr3_aa: CATSRAGGAHEKLFF

d_call: TRBD1
clone_size: .
v_call: TRBV6-5
j_call: TRBJ1-5
cdr3_nt: TGTGCCAGCAGTTACGCCTGGACAGGGAACCAGCCCCAGCATTTT
cdr3_aa: CASSYAWTGNQPQHF

d_call: .
clone_size: .
v_call: TRBV18
j_call: TRBJ1-2
cdr3_nt: TGTGCCAGCTCACCAAGGGGGGGGCCTGAAGGCTACACCTTC
cdr3_aa: CASSPRGGPEGYTF

d_call: .
clone_size: .
v_call: TRBV9
j_call: TRBJ1-3
cdr3_nt: TGTGCCAGCAGCTCTGCGGGGGACTCTGGAAACACCATATATTTT
cdr3_aa: CASSSAGDSGNTIYF

d_call: .
clone_size: .
v_call: TRBV3-1/TRBV3-2
j_call: TRBJ1-1
cdr3_nt: TGTGCCAGCAGCCGGTCAGTATTGAACACTGAAGCTTTCTTT
cdr3_aa: CASSRSVLNTEAFF

d_call: .
clone_size: .
v_call: TRBV7-9
j_call: TRBJ1-5
cdr3_nt: TGTGCCAGCAGCCATGGGCAGGGAGGAAATCAGCCCCAGCATTTT
cdr3_aa: CASSHGQGGNQPQHF

d_call: .
clone_size: .
v_call: TRBV28
j_call: TRBJ2-2
cdr3_nt: TGTGCCAGCAGTTTGAGGGGGGGCTTGGTGGCCGGGGAGCTGTTTTTT
cdr3_aa: CASSLRGGLVAGELFF

d_call: .
clone_size: .
v_call: TRBV11-3
j_call: TRBJ2-7
cdr3_nt: TGTGCCAGCAGCTTAGAGGCAGGTTACGAGCAGTACTTC
cdr3_aa: CASSLEAGYEQYF

d_call: .
clone_size: .
v_call: TRBV4-2
j_call: TRBJ2-5
cdr3_nt: TGTGCCAGCAGCCCCCGGACAGACGACCTTGCGACCCAGTACTTC
cdr3_aa: CASSPRTDDLATQYF

d_call: .
clone_size: .
v_call: TRBV11-2
j_call: TRBJ1-2
cdr3_nt: TGTGCCAGCAGCCCAGGGGTAGATAACTATGGCTACACCTTC
cdr3_aa: CASSPGVDNYGYTF

d_call: TRBD1
clone_size: .
v_call: TRBV6-5
j_call: TRBJ1-2
cdr3_nt: TGTGCCAGCAGCGCCGCCACAGGGGTCTATGGCTACACCTTC
cdr3_aa: CASSAATGVYGYTF

d_call: .
clone_size: .
v_call: TRBV18
j_call: TRBJ1-1
cdr3_nt: TGTGCCAGCTCACCACCGTCTCCAGAAGTAGCTTTCTTT
cdr3_aa: CASSPPSPEVAFF

d_call: TRBD1
clone_size: .
v_call: TRBV30
j_call: TRBJ1-2
cdr3_nt: TGTGCCTCGAGCGCTATCGAGCCGCGAAAAGCAGGGGGCAACTATGGCTACACCTTC
cdr3_aa: CASSAIEPRKAGGNYGYTF

d_call: .
clone_size: .
v_call: TRBV27
j_call: TRBJ2-7
cdr3_nt: TGTGCCAGCAGTTTATCGGGCCCCCGGTCAAGAAACGAGCAGTACTTC
cdr3_aa: CASSLSGPRSRNEQYF

d_call: .
clone_size: once
v_call: TRBV27
j_call: TRBJ1-4
cdr3_nt: TGTGCCAGCAGCCGAAGTCCCTACAGGGTAACTAATGAAAAACTGTTTTTT
cdr3_aa: CASSRSPYRVTNEKLFF

d_call: .
clone_size: .
v_call: TRBV6-1
j_call: TRBJ2-4
cdr3_nt: TGTGCCAGCAGTGAAATCGCAGGGAAAAACATTCAGTACTTC
cdr3_aa: CASSEIAGKNIQYF

d_call: TRBD1
clone_size: .
v_call: TRBV19
j_call: TRBJ2-7
cdr3_nt: TGTGCCAGTAGTATTCAGGGGGCCTACGAGCAGTACTTC
cdr3_aa: CASSIQGAYEQYF

d_call: TRBD1
clone_size: .
v_call: TRBV7-9
j_call: TRBJ1-1
cdr3_nt: TGTGCCAGCAGCTCCATCGACAGGGGAAACACTGAAGCTTTCTTT
cdr3_aa: CASSSIDRGNTEAFF

d_call: TRBD1
clone_size: few
v_call: TRBV10-3
j_call: TRBJ2-5
cdr3_nt: TGTGCCATCAGCGAGGGGGCGCGGGAGACCCAGTACTTC
cdr3_aa: CAISEGARETQYF

d_call: .
clone_size: .
v_call: TRBV6-6
j_call: TRBJ1-1
cdr3_nt: TGTGCCAGCAGTTACTCGAGCGTTGGAGCTTTCTTT
cdr3_aa: CASSYSSVGAFF

d_call: .
clone_size: .
v_call: TRBV9
j_call: TRBJ1-1
cdr3_nt: TGTGCCAGCAGCGCTTGGGGGAGGGAAACTGAAGCTTTCTTT
cdr3_aa: CASSAWGRETEAFF

d_call: .
clone_size: .
v_call: TRBV7-2
j_call: TRBJ1-1
cdr3_nt: TGTGCCAGCAGCTTATATCAGGGCGGCACTGAAGCTTTCTTT
cdr3_aa: CASSLYQGGTEAFF

d_call: .
clone_size: .
v_call: TRBV24-1
j_call: TRBJ1-4
cdr3_nt: TGTGCCACCAGTCACCCCGACGGACTCTCTAATGAAAAACTGTTTTTT
cdr3_aa: CATSHPDGLSNEKLFF

d_call: TRBD1
clone_size: .
v_call: TRBV7-2
j_call: TRBJ2-2
cdr3_nt: TGTGCCAGCAGCTTAGATGGGACAGGGTACACCGGGGAGCTGTTTTTT
cdr3_aa: CASSLDGTGYTGELFF

d_call: .
clone_size: .
v_call: TRBV5-1
j_call: TRBJ1-1
cdr3_nt: TGCGCCAGCAGCTTGATAAGCAACACTGAAGCTTTCTTT
cdr3_aa: CASSLISNTEAFF

d_call: TRBD1
clone_size: .
v_call: TRBV5-1
j_call: TRBJ1-6
cdr3_nt: TGCGCCAGCAGCTTGGGGACAGGGAGCTCCTATAATTCACCCCTCCACTTT
cdr3_aa: CASSLGTGSSYNSPLHF

d_call: .
clone_size: .
v_call: TRBV4-3
j_call: TRBJ1-2
cdr3_nt: TGCGCCAGCAGCCAGAGAGATAACTATGGCTACACCTTC
cdr3_aa: CASSQRDNYGYTF

d_call: .
clone_size: .
v_call: TRBV3-1/TRBV3-2
j_call: TRBJ1-4
cdr3_nt: TGTGCCAGCAGTCGGGGGGGCGGCGAAAAACTGTTTTTT
cdr3_aa: CASSRGGGEKLFF

d_call: .
clone_size: .
v_call: TRBV14
j_call: TRBJ2-1
cdr3_nt: TGTGCCAGCAGCCAAGCGGTGGGTAATAGCGGATCTTCGGACAATGAGCAGTTCTTC
cdr3_aa: CASSQAVGNSGSSDNEQFF

d_call: .
clone_size: .
v_call: TRBV10-3
j_call: TRBJ2-1
cdr3_nt: TGTGCCATCAGTGACGGGGGAAGGCGACTTTCCTCCTACAATGAGCAGTTCTTC
cdr3_aa: CAISDGGRRLSSYNEQFF

d_call: .
clone_size: .
v_call: TRBV3-1/TRBV3-2
j_call: TRBJ1-5
cdr3_nt: TGTGCCAGCAGCCAAGATGGAGAGGCCGACCAGCATTTT
cdr3_aa: CASSQDGEADQHF

d_call: .
clone_size: .
v_call: TRBV6-5
j_call: TRBJ2-6
cdr3_nt: TGTGCCAGCCTTCTAGCGTCTGGGGCCAACGTCCTGACTTTC
cdr3_aa: CASLLASGANVLTF

d_call: .
clone_size: once
v_call: TRBV19
j_call: TRBJ1-3
cdr3_nt: TGTGCCAGTAGTAGAGGGAGTCCTGGAAACACCATATATTTT
cdr3_aa: CASSRGSPGNTIYF

d_call: .
clone_size: .
v_call: TRBV5-1
j_call: TRBJ2-7
cdr3_nt: TGCGCCAGCAGCTTGCCTGCACCAGGGGAGCAGTACTTC
cdr3_aa: CASSLPAPGEQYF

d_call: .
clone_size: .
v_call: TRBV5-1
j_call: TRBJ2-3
cdr3_nt: TGCGCCAGCAGCCTCGGGGATACGCAGTATTTT
cdr3_aa: CASSLGDTQYF

d_call: TRBD2
clone_size: few
v_call: TRBV15
j_call: TRBJ2-7
cdr3_nt: TGTGCCACCAGCAGGGGAGGAGGGACTAGCGGGGGGCTCTACTACGAGCAGTACTTC
cdr3_aa: CATSRGGGTSGGLYYEQYF

d_call: TRBD1
clone_size: .
v_call: TRBV7-2
j_call: TRBJ1-3
cdr3_nt: TGTGCCAGCAGCTTAAGACAGGGGAAGGGAAACACCATATATTTT
cdr3_aa: CASSLRQGKGNTIYF

d_call: TRBD2
clone_size: .
v_call: TRBV9
j_call: TRBJ2-3
cdr3_nt: TGTGCCAGCAGCGCTCGGGGGGGCCTAGCAGATACGCAGTATTTT
cdr3_aa: CASSARGGLADTQYF

d_call: .
clone_size: .
v_call: TRBV4-1
j_call: TRBJ1-5
cdr3_nt: TGCGCCAGCAGCCAAGCCTTACGGGGGAAGGGGCAGCCCCAGCATTTT
cdr3_aa: CASSQALRGKGQPQHF

d_call: .
clone_size: .
v_call: TRBV7-9
j_call: TRBJ2-5
cdr3_nt: TGTGCCAGCAGCCGCGGACAGTTCCAAGAGACCCAGTACTTC
cdr3_aa: CASSRGQFQETQYF

d_call: .
clone_size: .
v_call: TRBV18
j_call: TRBJ1-1
cdr3_nt: TGTGCCAGCTCACCTCTAATTACAGGGAACACTGAAGCTTTCTTT
cdr3_aa: CASSPLITGNTEAFF

d_call: .
clone_size: .
v_call: TRBV6-2/TRBV6-3
j_call: TRBJ1-5
cdr3_nt: TGTGCCAGCAGTTACCTTTATAGCAATCAGCCCCAGCATTTT
cdr3_aa: CASSYLYSNQPQHF

d_call: TRBD1
clone_size: .
v_call: TRBV5-1
j_call: TRBJ1-4
cdr3_nt: TGCGCCAGCAGCCCAATGGGACAGGGCGATGAAAAACTGTTTTTT
cdr3_aa: CASSPMGQGDEKLFF

d_call: .
clone_size: .
v_call: TRBV7-2
j_call: TRBJ1-1
cdr3_nt: TGTGCCAGCAGCTTATCTCAGGGCAACACTGAAGCTTTCTTT
cdr3_aa: CASSLSQGNTEAFF

d_call: .
clone_size: .
v_call: TRBV5-4
j_call: TRBJ2-5
cdr3_nt: TGTGCCAGCAGCGTTGACTCGAGAGAGACCCAGTACTTC
cdr3_aa: CASSVDSRETQYF

d_call: .
clone_size: .
v_call: TRBV28
j_call: TRBJ1-5
cdr3_nt: TGTGCCAGCAGTCATCGGGACATAAATCAGCCCCAGCATTTT
cdr3_aa: CASSHRDINQPQHF

d_call: .
clone_size: .
v_call: TRBV19
j_call: TRBJ1-1
cdr3_nt: TGTGCCAGTAGTGCCGCCCTTTGGGGGGTACACACTGAAGCTTTCTTT
cdr3_aa: CASSAALWGVHTEAFF

d_call: TRBD2
clone_size: .
v_call: TRBV24-1
j_call: TRBJ2-1
cdr3_nt: TGTGCCACCAGTGATGGACTAGCGGGGGTATACAATGAGCAGTTCTTC
cdr3_aa: CATSDGLAGVYNEQFF